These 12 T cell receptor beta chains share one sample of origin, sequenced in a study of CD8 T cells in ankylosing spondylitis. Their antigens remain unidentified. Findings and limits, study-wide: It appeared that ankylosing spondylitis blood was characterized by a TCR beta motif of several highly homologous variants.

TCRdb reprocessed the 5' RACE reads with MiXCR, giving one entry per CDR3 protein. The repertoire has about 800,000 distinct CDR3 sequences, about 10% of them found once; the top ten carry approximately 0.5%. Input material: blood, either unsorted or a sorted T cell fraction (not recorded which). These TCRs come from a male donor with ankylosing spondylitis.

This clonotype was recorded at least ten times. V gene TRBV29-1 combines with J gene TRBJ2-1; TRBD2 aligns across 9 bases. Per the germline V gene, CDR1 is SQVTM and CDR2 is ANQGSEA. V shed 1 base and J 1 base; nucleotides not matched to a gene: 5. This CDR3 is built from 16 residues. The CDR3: CSVEVRRGGSYNEQFF. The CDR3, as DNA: TGCAGCGTTGAAGTACGGCGGGGGGGTTCCTACAATGAGCAGTTCTTC.

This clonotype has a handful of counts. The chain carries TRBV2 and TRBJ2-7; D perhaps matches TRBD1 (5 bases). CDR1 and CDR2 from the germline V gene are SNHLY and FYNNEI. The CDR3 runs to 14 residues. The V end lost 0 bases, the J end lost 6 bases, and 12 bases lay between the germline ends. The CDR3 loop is CASSEARRAGEQYF. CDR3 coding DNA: TGTGCCAGCAGTGAAGCTCGCAGGGCTGGCGAGCAGTACTTC.

The CDR3 bases are TGTGCCAGCAGTACTACTGTCAACGAGCAGTACTTC. This gives the protein CASSTTVNEQYF. The V and J genes are TRBV28 and TRBJ2-7; no clear D. CDR3 length: 12 residues. Germline CDR1 and CDR2: MDHEN and SYDVKM. Trimming stripped 5 bases from V and 5 bases from J, with 10 bases between.

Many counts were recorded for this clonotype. The CDR3 here is CASSLGGQFYNEQFF. The CDR3 nucleotides are TGTGCCAGCAGCTTAGGCGGGCAATTCTACAATGAGCAGTTCTTC. The chain uses TRBV7-2 and TRBJ2-1; TRBD2 is a possible D gene (5 bases). The CDR3 has 15 amino acids. Trimming stripped 1 base from V and 3 bases from J, with 10 bases between. Germline V gives CDR1 SGHTA, CDR2 FQGNSA.

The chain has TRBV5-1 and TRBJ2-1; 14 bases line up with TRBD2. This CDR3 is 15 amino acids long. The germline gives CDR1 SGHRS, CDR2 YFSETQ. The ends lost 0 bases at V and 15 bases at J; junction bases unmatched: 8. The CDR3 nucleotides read TGCGCCAGCAGCTTGGGGACTAGCGGGAGGACAGGAGGGTTCTTC. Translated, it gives CASSLGTSGRTGGFF.

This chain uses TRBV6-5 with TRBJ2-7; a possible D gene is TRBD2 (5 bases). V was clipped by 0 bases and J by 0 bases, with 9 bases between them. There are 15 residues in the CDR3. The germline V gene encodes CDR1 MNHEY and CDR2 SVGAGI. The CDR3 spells CASSYSTLGSYEQYF. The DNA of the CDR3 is TGTGCCAGCAGTTACTCGACACTAGGCTCCTACGAGCAGTACTTC.

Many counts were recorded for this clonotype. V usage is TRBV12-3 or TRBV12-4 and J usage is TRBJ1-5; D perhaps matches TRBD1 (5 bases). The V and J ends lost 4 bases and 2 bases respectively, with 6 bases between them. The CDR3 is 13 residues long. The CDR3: CASSSGRNQPQHF. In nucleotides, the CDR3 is TGTGCCAGCAGTTCAGGGCGCAATCAGCCCCAGCATTTT.

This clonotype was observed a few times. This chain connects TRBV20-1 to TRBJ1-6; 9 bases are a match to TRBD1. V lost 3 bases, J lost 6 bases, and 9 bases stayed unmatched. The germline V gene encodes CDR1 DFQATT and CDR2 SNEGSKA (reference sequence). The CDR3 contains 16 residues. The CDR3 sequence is CSARQGQGIGNSPLHF. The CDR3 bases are TGCAGTGCTAGGCAGGGACAGGGAATCGGTAATTCACCCCTCCACTTT.

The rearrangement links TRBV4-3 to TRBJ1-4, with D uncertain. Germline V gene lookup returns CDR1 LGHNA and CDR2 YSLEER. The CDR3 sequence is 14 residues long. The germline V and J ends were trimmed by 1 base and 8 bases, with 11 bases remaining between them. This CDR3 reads CASSQGWTQEKLFF. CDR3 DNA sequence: TGCGCCAGCAGCCAAGGGTGGACCCAGGAAAAACTGTTTTTT.

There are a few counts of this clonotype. The CDR3: CASSRGGAEGEKLFF. For the CDR3, the DNA is TGTGCCAGCAGTCGAGGAGGGGCGGAGGGTGAAAAACTGTTTTTT. The rearrangement uses TRBV6-1 and TRBJ1-4; D is perhaps TRBD1 (5 bases). The germline V gene encodes CDR1 MNHNS and CDR2 SASEGT. Deletions cut 5 bases from V and 7 bases from J, with 17 bases between. The CDR3 spans 15 residues.

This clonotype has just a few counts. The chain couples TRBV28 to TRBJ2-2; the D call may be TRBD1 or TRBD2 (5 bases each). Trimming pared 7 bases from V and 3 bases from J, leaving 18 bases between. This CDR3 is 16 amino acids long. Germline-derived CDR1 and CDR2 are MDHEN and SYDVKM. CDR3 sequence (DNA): TGTGCCAGCATATCAACCCCGGGGCGGGACACCGGGGAGCTGTTTTTT. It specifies CASISTPGRDTGELFF.

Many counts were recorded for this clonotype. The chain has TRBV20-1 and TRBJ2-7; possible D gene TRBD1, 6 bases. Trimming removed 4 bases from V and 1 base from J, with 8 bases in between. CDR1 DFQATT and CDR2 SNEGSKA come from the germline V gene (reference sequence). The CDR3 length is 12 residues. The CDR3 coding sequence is TGCAGTGCTACAGGGGAGTCCTACGAGCAGTACTTC. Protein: CSATGESYEQYF.